A selection of T cell receptor beta chains follows, all from one sample in a study of blood T cell repertoires in COVID-19. Produced via immunoSEQ multiplex PCR; TCRdb's table is partial and in-frame only. The sample lists approximately 53,000 clones, around four fifths seen once, with approximately 5% in the top ten. Material: PBMCs or T cells enriched from blood (not recorded which). The receptors here all came from a woman aged 50 to 60 with acute COVID-19. Both conserved end residues are part of each CDR3. The order of the fields is J gene, V gene, D gene, clone size, CDR3 DNA, CDR3 protein. D genes are given only for firm matches. A row's size may be missing; if present it is once, few, many or a size class.

>TRBJ1-3|TRBV7-8|-|few
TGTGCCAGCAGCTTAGTGAATAGCCCCTCTGGAAACACCATATATTTT
CASSLVNSPSGNTIYF
>TRBJ1-2|TRBV12-5|-|-
TGTGCTAGTGGTTTGGACAGGCTTTCCGACTATGGCTACACCTTC
CASGLDRLSDYGYTF
>TRBJ2-7|TRBV5-1|TRBD1|few
TGCGCCAGCAGCCCAACTCCGGGACAGGGTTTGGGGGAGCAGTACTTC
CASSPTPGQGLGEQYF
>TRBJ1-6|TRBV6-5|-|-
TGTGCCAGCAGTTATACGACAGGAGATAATTCACCCCTCCACTTT
CASSYTTGDNSPLHF
>TRBJ1-2|TRBV4-1|TRBD1|-
TGCGCCAGCAGCCAAGGCCTCAGGGGGAACTATGGCTACACCTTC
CASSQGLRGNYGYTF
>TRBJ2-3|TRBV2|TRBD2|-
TGTGCCAGCACCGGAGCGGGGGCCTACACAGATACGCAGTATTTT
CASTGAGAYTDTQYF
>TRBJ1-4|TRBV27|TRBD1|-
TGTGCCAGCAGTCCACGGACAGGGGGCCATGAAAAACTGTTTTTT
CASSPRTGGHEKLFF
>TRBJ1-4|TRBV9|TRBD1|-
TGTGCCAGCAGCGTAGGGACAGGGATAGTGGAAAAACTGTTTTTT
CASSVGTGIVEKLFF
>TRBJ1-1|TRBV5-1|-|-
TGCGCCAGCAGCTCTTGGCTCCTCGGACAGTCCGACACTGAAGCTTTCTTT
CASSSWLLGQSDTEAFF
>TRBJ2-7|TRBV18|TRBD1|-
TGTGCCAGCTCACAGGACAGGTCCTACGAGCAGTACTTC
CASSQDRSYEQYF
>TRBJ2-3|TRBV4-2|TRBD2|-
TGTGCCAGCAGCCTAGAGGTAGCGGGGAGGAGCACAGATACGCAGTATTTT
CASSLEVAGRSTDTQYF
>TRBJ1-2|TRBV7-9|-|-
TGTGCCAGCAGCCCAGATGGTCTCTATGGCTACACCTTC
CASSPDGLYGYTF
>TRBJ2-1|TRBV10-1|TRBD2|-
TGCGCCAGCAGCAGGGTGCTAGCGGGTAACAATGAGCAGTTCTTC
CASSRVLAGNNEQFF
>TRBJ1-2|TRBV19|TRBD1|-
TGTGCCAGTAGTGCCCGGACAGGGGATGGCTACACCTTC
CASSARTGDGYTF
>TRBJ2-7|TRBV2|-|few
TGTGCCAGCGCGAAAACAGGGTTTGGCTACGAGCAGTACTTC
CASAKTGFGYEQYF
>TRBJ1-6|TRBV7-9|-|-
TGTGCCAGCAGTGGAGTGGGGGGGCAGAGGTCACCCCTCCACTTT
CASSGVGGQRSPLHF
>TRBJ1-4|TRBV19|-|-
TGTGCCAGTAGTATCCTTCACAGGGAAGGGGCTAATGAAAAACTGTTTTTT
CASSILHREGANEKLFF
>TRBJ1-2|TRBV7-2|TRBD1|-
TGTGCCAGCAGCCAGTACAGGGGTTATGGCTACACCTTC
CASSQYRGYGYTF
>TRBJ1-3|TRBV7-6|-|-
TGTGCCAGCAGCTTAGACCGGGGGACTGGAAACACCATATATTTT
CASSLDRGTGNTIYF
>TRBJ2-3|TRBV7-9|-|-
TGTGCCAGCAGCTTAGGCCCCACTTCAGATACGCAGTATTTT
CASSLGPTSDTQYF
>TRBJ2-3|TRBV3-1/TRBV3-2|-|-
TGTGCCAGCAGCCAAGTGAGGGGGTCACCGTGGGATACGCAGTATTTT
CASSQVRGSPWDTQYF
>TRBJ2-6|TRBV6-5|-|-
TGTGCCAGCAGGACACAGCTGGGTGGGGCCAACGTCCTGACTTTC
CASRTQLGGANVLTF
>TRBJ2-3|TRBV18|TRBD1|-
TGTGCCAGCTCACCAACACAGGGGGCCGGCACAGATACGCAGTATTTT
CASSPTQGAGTDTQYF
>TRBJ2-1|TRBV5-1|-|few
TGCGCCAGCAGCTTGACAGGGAACCTCCGTTCGGTCTACAATGAGCAGTTCTTC
CASSLTGNLRSVYNEQFF
>TRBJ2-2|TRBV5-6|-|-
TGTGCCACTCTAGAGGGTAGGGCCGGGGAGCTGTTTTTT
CATLEGRAGELFF
>TRBJ1-2|TRBV19|TRBD1|-
TGTGCCAGTAGTGATCAAGGGCAGGGGGACTATGGCTACACCTTC
CASSDQGQGDYGYTF
>TRBJ2-5|TRBV11-2|TRBD2|-
TGTGCCAGCAGCGTTAGCGGGGGAAAACAAGAGACCCAGTACTTC
CASSVSGGKQETQYF
>TRBJ1-3|TRBV18|-|few
TGTGCCAGCTCACCATTCGAAGGGGCAGGAAACACCATATATTTT
CASSPFEGAGNTIYF
>TRBJ2-3|TRBV11-2|-|few
TGTGCCAGCAGCCGACAAACCGGTACGCAGTATTTT
CASSRQTGTQYF
>TRBJ2-7|TRBV5-4|TRBD1|-
TGTGCCAGCAGCTTGATCCTCTCGACAGGGGTGTACGAGCAGTACTTC
CASSLILSTGVYEQYF
>TRBJ2-3|TRBV9|TRBD2|-
TGTGCCAGCAGCGTCCCTACAGGAGGAGCGGGGCTCGATACGCAGTATTTT
CASSVPTGGAGLDTQYF
>TRBJ2-5|TRBV7-3|-|once
TGTGCCAGCAGCTTAGCGGGGGCCTCAGAGACCCAGTACTTC
CASSLAGASETQYF
>TRBJ2-1|TRBV11-2|-|-
TGTGCCAGCAGCCCATGGGGCGGGGAATACAATGAGCAGTTCTTC
CASSPWGGEYNEQFF
>TRBJ1-1|TRBV30|-|-
TGTGCCTGGATCCCGACAGGAGCGGAATCCGAAGCTTTCTTT
CAWIPTGAESEAFF
>TRBJ2-2|TRBV25-1|-|once
TGTGCCAGCACATCTTGGACAGCCACCGGGGAGCTGTTTTTT
CASTSWTATGELFF
>TRBJ2-7|TRBV19|-|few
TGTGCCAGTAGTATACTCAGGGGCGAGCAGTACTTC
CASSILRGEQYF
>TRBJ2-7|TRBV18|TRBD1|few
TGTGCCAGCTCACCGAACGACAGGGCGAGCTCCTACGAGCAGTACTTC
CASSPNDRASSYEQYF
>TRBJ1-4|TRBV28|TRBD1|-
TGTGCCAGCAGTTGGGACAGGGCGGAAAAACTGTTTTTT
CASSWDRAEKLFF
>TRBJ2-7|TRBV7-6|TRBD1|-
TGTGCCAGCAGCCTCTACAGGGGCGCCCGGCCCTACGAGCAGTACTTC
CASSLYRGARPYEQYF
>TRBJ1-1|TRBV10-1|-|-
TGCGCCAGCAGTGCCACAGCGAACACTGAAGCTTTCTTT
CASSATANTEAFF
>TRBJ1-2|TRBV30|-|-
TGTGCCTGGAGTCTTGAGAGGAGAAGGGGCTACACCTTC
CAWSLERRRGYTF
>TRBJ2-2|TRBV11-2|TRBD1|-
TGTGCCAGCAGCTACCTCGGGACAGGGAGCGCCGGGGAGCTGTTTTTT
CASSYLGTGSAGELFF
>TRBJ1-6|TRBV27|-|-
TGTGCCAGCAGTTTAACTACGGGTTGGTCGGTCAACAATTCACCCCTCCACTTT
CASSLTTGWSVNNSPLHF